This T cell receptor (beta chain) was identified in a study of shared clonotypes between healthy human individuals. The repertoire was sequenced with immunoSEQ multiplex PCR; TCRdb's copy has only in-frame clones and lacks some. The repertoire includes approximately 2.3 million clones, approximately 93% of them detected once, and under 0.45% sits in the top ten. The study's findings and limits: Non-shared clonotypes displayed generation probabilities falling below those of clonotypes present in all four donors. Estimated richness was generally greater in naive than memory subsets. In the sorted subsets, rarefaction showed sequencing was incomplete despite large depth.

This clone was found once. Antigen: not known. CDR3 length: 12 residues. Germline CDR1 SGHNT, CDR2 YENEEA. Unmatched junction bases numbered 0, after V lost 5 bases and J lost 3 bases. Donors comprised healthy HIV-negative adults lacking recent acute infections or vaccinations. The TCR comes from a young man in good health. Some clones in this sample may be carry-over from other donors' samples. The sample comprised naive CD4+ T cells from PBMCs. The subset was: CD45RA+ positively selected. The V call is TRBV11-3, the J call TRBJ1-2; 7 bases align to TRBD1. This CDR3 reads CASSQGDYGYTF. CDR3 nucleotides: TGTGCCAGCAGCCAGGGGGACTATGGCTACACCTTC.